Below, 20 T cell receptor beta chains from the same sample are listed, as sequenced in a study of shared clonotypes between healthy human individuals. Only in-frame clones appear in the TCRdb table, and some are missing; sequencing was by immunoSEQ multiplex PCR. The table includes 2 million to 2.5 million clones, more than 85% detected once. Input material: naive CD4+ T cells from PBMCs. Subset reported: CD45RA+ positively selected. The receptors shown here come from a man between 18 and 35 years old in good health. Some clones in this sample may be carry-over from other donors' samples.

The chain links TRBV29-1 to TRBJ1-1; TRBD1 matches at 8 bases. V lost 0 bases to trimming and J lost 0 bases; unmatched junction nucleotides: 9. The CDR3 spans 17 residues. CDR1 and CDR2 from the germline V gene are SQVTM and ANQGSEA. The CDR3 bases are TGCAGCGTTGAAGATTTCAGGACAGGGCCTATGAACACTGAAGCTTTCTTT. The encoded protein is CSVEDFRTGPMNTEAFF.

The genes are TRBV5-6 and TRBJ1-2, with 8 bases lining up with TRBD1. CDR1 and CDR2 from the germline V gene are SGHDT and YYEEEE. J lost 2 bases, V lost 0 bases, and 9 bases had no gene match. CDR3 size: 17 residues. DNA of the CDR3: TGTGCCAGCAGCTTGGCCCTTGACAGGGGTGCCAACTATGGCTACACCTTC. The encoded protein is CASSLALDRGANYGYTF.

This chain joins TRBV6-6 and TRBJ1-2; D is undetermined. CDR1 is MNHNY, CDR2 SVGAGI, per germline (reference sequence). The CDR3 consists of 14 residues. Trimming shortened V by 6 bases and J by 7 bases, and 18 bases separated the two germline ends. For the CDR3, the DNA is TGTGCCAGCAGCTCTTCGAGGGAGGGCCCTGGCTACACCTTC. Amino acids: CASSSSREGPGYTF.

V and J are TRBV4-2 and TRBJ2-7; D is uncertain. Per the germline V gene, CDR1 is LGHNA and CDR2 is YNFKEQ. Trimming removed 0 bases at V and 3 bases at J, with 12 bases between. The CDR3 is 15 residues long. In nucleotides, the CDR3 is TGTGCCAGCAGCCAAGAATTGACGGGCAGCTACGAGCAGTACTTC. Translation: CASSQELTGSYEQYF.

V gene TRBV28 combines with J gene TRBJ2-5; a weak D match, TRBD2 (6 bases). The CDR3 is 14 residues long. In germline, CDR1 is MDHEN, CDR2 SYDVKM. Deletions cut 5 bases from V and 3 bases from J, with 13 bases between. The CDR3 is CASSRPTGEETQYF. The CDR3 DNA reads TGTGCCAGCAGTCGCCCGACGGGGGAAGAGACCCAGTACTTC.

The rearrangement links TRBV7-9 to TRBJ1-2, with TRBD1 matching over 7 bases. CDR3 length equals 15 residues. Germline lookup yields CDR1 SEHNR and CDR2 FQNEAQ (reference sequence). After removal of 5 bases from V and 3 bases from J, the junction contained 9 bases not matched to a gene. Here the CDR3 DNA reads TGTGCCAGCAGCGAGACAGGGCATAAGGACTATGGCTACACCTTC. It codes for CASSETGHKDYGYTF. Full variable domain (rest looked up from reference TRBV7-9 and TRBJ1-2): DTGVSQNPRHKITKRGQNVTFRCDPISEHNRLYWYRQTLGQGPEFLTYFQNEAQLEKSRLLSDRFSAERPKGSFSTLEIQRTEQGDSAMYLCASSETGHKDYGYTFGSGTRLTVV.

In this sample, this clone turned up a few times. This same CDR3 is encoded by further DNA sequences in the sample. The chain uses TRBV12-5 and TRBJ2-1, with D unresolved. The CDR3 runs 11 residues. Germline assignment: CDR1 LGHNT and CDR2 FRNRAP. Trimming stripped 0 bases from V and 8 bases from J, with 2 bases between. The CDR3 region is CASGLVDEQFF. The CDR3 DNA sequence: TGTGCTAGTGGTTTGGTGGATGAGCAGTTCTTC.

The chain joins TRBV2 to TRBJ1-2; D is ambiguous. The V gene lost 7 bases and the J gene lost 2 bases, with 14 bases spanning the gap. CDR3 length equals 14 residues. Germline lookup yields CDR1 SNHLY and CDR2 FYNNEI. The CDR3 reads CASTRIGRNYGYTF. Written as DNA, the CDR3 is TGTGCCAGCACCAGAATAGGGAGAAACTATGGCTACACCTTC. Complete variable domain (other parts from reference TRBV2 and TRBJ1-2): EPEVTQTPSHQVTQMGQEVILRCVPISNHLYFYWYRQILGQKVEFLVSFYNNEISEKSEIFDDQFSVERPDGSNFTLKIRSTKLEDSAMYFCASTRIGRNYGYTFGSGTRLTVV.

The table lists this clone with a few counts. The chain uses TRBV27 and TRBJ1-1; no reliable D call. The V gene lost 2 bases and the J gene lost 0 bases, with 7 bases spanning the gap. The CDR3 sequence is 14 residues long. Germline values: CDR1 MNHEY, CDR2 SMNVEV (reference sequence). The CDR3 nucleotides read TGTGCCAGCAGTTTACAGATGATGAACACTGAAGCTTTCTTT. Encoded protein: CASSLQMMNTEAFF.

The chain employs TRBV28 and TRBJ1-5, with D possibly matching TRBD1 (5 bases). Looked up from germline, CDR1 is MDHEN and CDR2 is SYDVKM. This CDR3 comprises 15 residues. The germline V and J ends were trimmed by 3 bases and 4 bases, with 13 bases remaining between them. This CDR3 reads CASSFRTSYNQPQHF. CDR3 DNA sequence: TGTGCCAGCAGTTTCCGGACATCTTATAATCAGCCCCAGCATTTT.

V gene TRBV7-9 combines with J gene TRBJ1-4; D unclear. CDR1 is SEHNR and CDR2 is FQNEAQ in the germline V gene (reference sequence). Trimming removed 1 base from V and 4 bases from J, with 16 bases in between. There are 17 residues in the CDR3. CDR3: CASSLVTGEIGNEKLFF. Written as DNA, the CDR3 is TGTGCCAGCAGCTTAGTAACTGGGGAAATTGGTAATGAAAAACTGTTTTTT. Together with reference TRBV7-9 and TRBJ1-4, the CDR3 gives the full variable domain: DTGVSQNPRHKITKRGQNVTFRCDPISEHNRLYWYRQTLGQGPEFLTYFQNEAQLEKSRLLSDRFSAERPKGSFSTLEIQRTEQGDSAMYLCASSLVTGEIGNEKLFFGSGTQLSVL.

The rearrangement uses TRBV28 and TRBJ1-1; D possibly corresponds to TRBD1 (6 bases). The CDR3 contains 15 residues. V lost 2 bases to trimming and J lost 0 bases, with 10 bases between them. Per the germline V gene, CDR1 is MDHEN and CDR2 is SYDVKM. CDR3 amino acids: CASSLPRGLNTEAFF. In DNA form, the CDR3 reads TGTGCCAGCAGTTTACCCAGGGGCCTGAACACTGAAGCTTTCTTT.

The chain joins TRBV28 to TRBJ2-5, with 12 nucleotides matching TRBD1. CDR3 length: 15 residues. After removal of 5 bases from V and 4 bases from J, the junction contained 5 bases not matched to a gene. CDR1 and CDR2 (germline): MDHEN, SYDVKM. CDR3 in amino acids: CASSDPGQGAETQYF. Written as DNA, the CDR3 is TGTGCCAGCAGTGACCCGGGACAGGGGGCAGAGACCCAGTACTTC.

The rearrangement links TRBV5-1 to TRBJ2-7; TRBD2 matches 8 bases. Germline loops: CDR1 SGHRS, CDR2 YFSETQ. This CDR3 is 15 amino acids long. Trimming took 4 bases from V and 3 from J; bases not matched to a gene: 9. Here the CDR3 DNA reads TGCGCCAGCAGCCGGGGGGGCGCATCCGACTACGAGCAGTACTTC. Translation: CASSRGGASDYEQYF. The full variable domain, in which reference TRBV5-1 and TRBJ2-7 provide the parts outside the CDR3, is KAGVTQTPRYLIKTRGQQVTLSCSPISGHRSVSWYQQTPGQGLQFLFEYFSETQRNKGNFPGRFSGRQFSNSRSEMNVSTLELGDSALYLCASSRGGASDYEQYFGPGTRLTVT.

The count of this clone is one. CDR3 bases: TGCGCCAGCAGCTTCCGGGAACCACAAGAGACCCAGTACTTC. The encoded protein is CASSFREPQETQYF. This chain links TRBV5-1 with TRBJ2-5, with D perhaps matching TRBD2 (5 bases). Trimming left V 2 bases short and J 2 bases short, with 10 bases between. In germline, CDR1 is SGHRS, CDR2 YFSETQ. The CDR3 consists of 14 residues.

The gene calls are TRBV2 and TRBJ2-3; no clear D gene. The length of the CDR3 is 15 residues. The V end lost 3 bases, the J end lost 5 bases, and 15 bases lay between the germline ends. Germline assignment: CDR1 SNHLY and CDR2 FYNNEI. The CDR3 bases are TGTGCCAGCAGTGATCATTTCCCCCCGGGAGATACGCAGTATTTT. It translates to CASSDHFPPGDTQYF.

Here the CDR3 DNA reads TGTGCCAGCAGCTTAGGGCCCAGCTTAAATGAAAAACTGTTTTTT. Translation gives CASSLGPSLNEKLFF. V gene TRBV11-2 combines with J gene TRBJ1-4; D is unclear. Trimming pared 1 base from V and 5 bases from J, leaving 11 bases between. In germline, CDR1 is SGHAT, CDR2 FQNNGV. This CDR3 has 15 residues.

The J gene is TRBJ1-5, the V gene TRBV5-8; 8 bases fit TRBD1. V lost 1 base, J lost 6 bases, and 3 bases stayed unmatched. Germline values: CDR1 SGHTS, CDR2 YDEGEE. The CDR3 runs 14 residues. The DNA for the CDR3 is TGTGCCAGCAGCTTGTCCGGACAGGGTCAGCCCCAGCATTTT. Its protein product is CASSLSGQGQPQHF.

The rearrangement uses TRBV11-2 and TRBJ1-5, with no clear D. In germline, CDR1 is SGHAT, CDR2 FQNNGV. This CDR3 is 13 amino acids long. V was shortened by 5 bases and J by 3 bases, with 8 bases between the two germline ends. This CDR3 is CASSLVYNQPQHF. Here the CDR3 DNA reads TGTGCCAGCAGCCTTGTCTACAATCAGCCCCAGCATTTT.

V usage is TRBV5-1 and J usage is TRBJ1-2, with TRBD1 matching 7 bases. The length of the CDR3 is 13 residues. V lost 6 bases, J lost 4 bases, and 6 bases stayed unmatched. The germline V gene encodes CDR1 SGHRS and CDR2 YFSETQ. The CDR3, as DNA: TGCGCCAGCACCCCCGACAGGGCCTATGGCTACACCTTC. As protein: CASTPDRAYGYTF.